This T cell receptor beta chain was profiled in a study of shared clonotypes between healthy human individuals. Looking at the study overall: Aged 18 to 49, the donors were a couple of women and three men.

TCRdb's copy holds only in-frame clones and misses some; the assay was immunoSEQ multiplex PCR. This table has 300,000 to 400,000 clones, 87% appearing once. About this clone: Its target is not known.

This CDR3 is 14 amino acids long. CDR1 and CDR2 (germline): SNHLY, FYNNEI. The V and J ends lost 7 bases and 4 bases respectively, with 15 bases between them. Study results and limitations: Tissues were not sampled, only blood, and their repertoires likely differ.

V usage is TRBV2 and J usage is TRBJ2-3; D gene unclear. Input material: memory CD8+ T cells sorted from blood. Described subset: CD45RO+ cells pooled with CCR7-negative TemRA cells. The origin of this receptor is a man aged 18 to 30 in good health. DNA for the CDR3: TGTGCCAGCAAAAGTGGCCCGACCGCAGATACGCAGTATTTT. Protein sequence: CASKSGPTADTQYF. Variable domain in full (rest from reference TRBV2 and TRBJ2-3): EPEVTQTPSHQVTQMGQEVILRCVPISNHLYFYWYRQILGQKVEFLVSFYNNEISEKSEIFDDQFSVERPDGSNFTLKIRSTKLEDSAMYFCASKSGPTADTQYFGPGTRLTVL.